The rows below give T cell receptor beta chains drawn from one sample of a study of cytomegalovirus exposure and HLA in healthy donors. Some clones are missing from TCRdb's copy, which holds only in-frame ones; the method was immunoSEQ multiplex PCR. The repertoire includes about 180,000 clones, about 85% of them detected once, and under 1.5% sits in the top ten. The specimen was PBMCs. These receptors were taken from a girl aged 5-17 years in good health and CMV-seropositive. CDR3s include the opening cysteine and the closing phenylalanine or tryptophan. D genes are given only for firm matches. Rows may omit the clone size; those that give it use once, few, many or a size class.

clone_size | d_call | cdr3_length | j_call | v_call | cdr3_aa | cdr3_nt
- | - | 12 | TRBJ1-1 | TRBV5-5 | CASSLARTEAFF | TGTGCCAGCAGCTTGGCGCGCACTGAAGCTTTCTTT
few | - | 13 | TRBJ2-1 | TRBV9 | CASSVVADAEQFF | TGTGCCAGCAGCGTAGTAGCGGACGCTGAGCAGTTCTTC
few | - | 13 | TRBJ1-1 | TRBV2 | CASSDGAGAGAFF | TGTGCCAGCAGTGACGGTGCGGGGGCTGGAGCTTTCTTT
few | TRBD2 | 19 | TRBJ2-7 | TRBV10-1 | CASSEPPGLAGGPFYEQYF | TGCGCCAGCAGTGAGCCCCCGGGACTAGCGGGAGGGCCGTTCTACGAGCAGTACTTC
- | - | 16 | TRBJ2-2 | TRBV9 | CASSEKPGQLTGELFF | TGTGCCAGCAGCGAGAAGCCGGGACAATTAACCGGGGAGCTGTTTTTT
- | - | 13 | TRBJ2-7 | TRBV13 | CASAGQGIYEQYF | TGTGCCAGCGCCGGGCAGGGGATTTACGAGCAGTACTTC
few | - | 15 | TRBJ2-3 | TRBV6-5 | CASSYPSGGTDTQYF | TGTGCCAGCAGTTACCCATCAGGTGGCACAGATACGCAGTATTTT
- | - | 13 | TRBJ1-5 | TRBV2 | CASSIGGNQPQHF | TGTGCCAGCAGCATCGGGGGCAATCAGCCCCAGCATTTT
- | - | 14 | TRBJ1-4 | TRBV4-2 | CASTQRGGDEKLFF | TGTGCCAGCACCCAACGAGGGGGGGATGAAAAACTGTTTTTT
- | - | 14 | TRBJ1-3 | TRBV15 | CATRDTGTGNTIYF | TGTGCCACCAGGGATACAGGGACTGGAAACACCATATATTTT
once | TRBD1 | 14 | TRBJ1-1 | TRBV30 | CAWSVGQGDTEAFF | TGTGCCTGGAGTGTAGGACAGGGGGACACTGAAGCTTTCTTT
- | - | 16 | TRBJ2-2 | TRBV7-3 | CASSLYPGEDTGELFF | TGTGCCAGCAGCTTGTACCCCGGGGAGGACACCGGGGAGCTGTTTTTT
few | TRBD2 | 14 | TRBJ2-7 | TRBV6-5 | CASSYFGGAYEQYF | TGTGCCAGCAGTTACTTTGGGGGGGCCTACGAGCAGTACTTC
- | - | 16 | TRBJ1-2 | TRBV11-2 | CASSSLTEKVNYGYTF | TGTGCCAGCAGCTCCCTGACAGAGAAAGTTAACTATGGCTACACCTTC
few | - | 15 | TRBJ2-2 | TRBV6-5 | CASSYMRSNTGELFF | TGTGCCAGCAGTTACATGCGGAGCAACACCGGGGAGCTGTTTTTT
- | TRBD1 | 18 | TRBJ2-2 | TRBV5-1 | CASSLDTTGQVLTGELFF | TGCGCCAGCAGCTTGGATACTACGGGACAGGTACTCACCGGGGAGCTGTTTTTT
- | - | 15 | TRBJ1-4 | TRBV6-6 | CASSYGAGQREKLFF | TGTGCCAGCAGTTACGGGGCGGGGCAGAGAGAAAAACTGTTTTTT
- | TRBD2 | 16 | TRBJ2-2 | TRBV10-3 | CAISGKYGRDAGELFF | TGTGCCATCAGTGGTAAATACGGGAGGGATGCCGGGGAGCTGTTTTTT
few | TRBD2 | 13 | TRBJ2-7 | TRBV5-6 | CASRLAGVHEQYF | TGTGCCAGCAGATTAGCGGGAGTGCACGAGCAGTACTTC
- | - | 14 | TRBJ2-3 | TRBV6-5 | CASSYGGSTDTQYF | TGTGCCAGCAGTTACGGGGGGAGCACAGATACGCAGTATTTT
- | TRBD2 | 16 | TRBJ2-3 | TRBV7-3 | CASSFGTSGPTDTQYF | TGTGCCAGCAGCTTTGGGACTAGCGGGCCCACAGATACGCAGTATTTT
- | TRBD2 | 16 | TRBJ2-1 | TRBV25-1 | CASSELGGSSYNEQFF | TGTGCCAGCAGTGAATTAGGCGGGAGCTCCTACAATGAGCAGTTCTTC
- | - | 15 | TRBJ2-7 | TRBV9 | CASSQTAGVRYEQYF | TGTGCCAGCAGCCAGACTGCCGGGGTGAGGTACGAGCAGTACTTC
- | - | 16 | TRBJ2-7 | TRBV7-6 | CASSDPATRGGGEQYF | TGTGCCAGCAGTGACCCTGCGACTCGAGGGGGGGGCGAGCAGTACTTC
- | TRBD1 | 15 | TRBJ2-5 | TRBV15 | CATSRDRTGVETQYF | TGTGCCACCAGCAGAGACAGGACAGGGGTAGAGACCCAGTACTTC
- | TRBD2 | 14 | TRBJ2-5 | TRBV27 | CASSLREGPETQYF | TGTGCCAGCAGTTTAAGGGAGGGGCCAGAGACCCAGTACTTC
- | TRBD1 | 15 | TRBJ2-4 | TRBV4-3 | CASSQRDRGGNIQYF | TGCGCCAGCAGCCAGAGGGACAGGGGTGGGAACATTCAGTACTTC
- | - | 15 | TRBJ2-2 | TRBV27 | CASSLLREMVGELFF | TGTGCCAGCAGTTTATTGAGGGAGATGGTCGGGGAGCTGTTTTTT
- | TRBD2 | 17 | TRBJ2-3 | TRBV10-1 | CASSVAGGPDNADTQYF | TGCGCCAGCAGTGTAGCGGGAGGCCCGGATAACGCAGATACGCAGTATTTT
once | TRBD2 | 16 | TRBJ2-1 | TRBV2 | CASSALAGGPYNEQFF | TGTGCCAGCAGCGCGTTAGCGGGAGGGCCCTACAATGAGCAGTTCTTC
- | TRBD1 | 16 | TRBJ1-4 | TRBV5-6 | CASSPDRGHPKEKLFF | TGTGCCAGCAGCCCAGACAGGGGGCACCCTAAGGAAAAACTGTTTTTT
- | TRBD1 | 16 | TRBJ1-5 | TRBV30 | CAWIGPGQGDNQPQHF | TGTGCCTGGATTGGCCCGGGACAGGGTGACAATCAGCCCCAGCATTTT
- | TRBD1 | 15 | TRBJ2-1 | TRBV7-3 | CASSFRDSSYNEQFF | TGTGCCAGCAGCTTCCGGGACAGCTCCTACAATGAGCAGTTCTTC
- | TRBD1 | 14 | TRBJ2-7 | TRBV11-2 | CASSLGQANYEQYF | TGTGCCAGCAGCCTGGGACAGGCTAATTACGAGCAGTACTTC
- | - | 13 | TRBJ1-1 | TRBV10-2 | CASSASPDTEAFF | TGCGCAAGCAGTGCTAGCCCGGACACTGAAGCTTTCTTT
- | - | 14 | TRBJ1-2 | TRBV19 | CASSMGGTNYGYTF | TGTGCCAGTAGTATGGGGGGAACTAACTATGGCTACACCTTC
- | - | 14 | TRBJ1-1 | TRBV7-9 | CASSLGQMNTEAFF | TGTGCCAGCAGCTTAGGACAGATGAACACTGAAGCTTTCTTT
- | - | 18 | TRBJ2-1 | TRBV27 | CASSPQSLSLSFYNEQFF | TGTGCCAGCAGCCCCCAAAGTCTCAGTCTCAGTTTCTACAATGAGCAGTTCTTC
once | - | 14 | TRBJ2-7 | TRBV2 | CASKEGSYSYEQYF | TGTGCCAGCAAGGAGGGGAGTTATTCCTACGAGCAGTACTTC
- | - | 13 | TRBJ2-5 | TRBV6-4 | CASSLTGRETQYF | TGTGCCAGCAGCCTGACAGGGAGGGAGACCCAGTACTTC
- | - | 17 | TRBJ2-1 | TRBV5-1 | CASSSGTSPSSYNEQFF | TGCGCCAGCAGCTCGGGAACTAGCCCGTCCTCCTACAATGAGCAGTTCTTC
- | - | 14 | TRBJ1-1 | TRBV27 | CASSLAGPNTEAFF | TGTGCCAGCAGTTTAGCGGGGCCGAACACTGAAGCTTTCTTT
- | TRBD1 | 16 | TRBJ2-6 | TRBV25-1 | CASSEFDRGAANVLTF | TGTGCCAGCAGTGAATTCGACAGGGGTGCGGCCAACGTCCTGACTTTC
- | - | 13 | TRBJ1-1 | TRBV7-7 | CASSPLINTEAFF | TGTGCTAGCAGCCCCCTAATTAACACTGAAGCTTTCTTT
- | - | 23 | TRBJ2-3 | TRBV19 | CASSTPDTFFRTGSLKRTDTQYF | TGTGCCAGTAGTACCCCAGATACCTTTTTTCGCACCGGGTCCCTCAAACGCACAGATACGCAGTATTTT
- | TRBD2 | 13 | TRBJ2-7 | TRBV6-5 | CASSGLADPKQYF | TGTGCCAGCAGTGGACTAGCGGACCCCAAGCAGTACTTC
- | - | 13 | TRBJ1-6 | TRBV4-2 | CASRVTGNSPLHF | TGTGCCAGCAGGGTCACAGGGAATTCACCCCTCCACTTT
- | - | 18 | TRBJ1-1 | TRBV12-5 | CASGLPLRLNTRGTEAFF | TGTGCTAGTGGTTTGCCGCTCCGGCTCAATACAAGGGGGACTGAAGCTTTCTTT
- | TRBD1 | 14 | TRBJ2-7 | TRBV10-3 | CAISEMGQPYEQYF | TGTGCCATCAGTGAGATGGGACAGCCCTACGAGCAGTACTTC
- | TRBD1 | 14 | TRBJ2-7 | TRBV10-1 | CASSETGASDEQYF | TGCGCCAGCAGTGAGACAGGGGCCTCCGACGAGCAGTACTTC
- | TRBD2 | 15 | TRBJ2-1 | TRBV7-2 | CASSLFSREGREQFF | TGTGCCAGCAGCTTATTCTCGCGGGAGGGCCGTGAGCAGTTCTTC
- | TRBD2 | 16 | TRBJ2-7 | TRBV27 | CASSLSSGRAQYEQYF | TGTGCCAGCAGTTTATCGAGCGGGAGGGCCCAGTACGAGCAGTACTTC
- | - | 13 | TRBJ2-7 | TRBV30 | CAWSVYGSYEQYF | TGTGCCTGGAGTGTTTACGGCTCCTACGAGCAGTACTTC
once | - | 13 | TRBJ2-1 | TRBV6-6 | CASRKRSYNEQFF | TGTGCCAGCAGGAAGCGCTCCTACAATGAGCAGTTCTTC
few | - | 14 | TRBJ2-7 | TRBV19 | CASSIEGAMSEQYF | TGTGCCAGTAGTATAGAAGGGGCCATGAGCGAGCAGTACTTC
- | - | 13 | TRBJ1-4 | TRBV10-3 | CAISVRESEKLFF | TGTGCCATCAGTGTCCGGGAGTCTGAAAAACTGTTTTTT
- | - | 19 | TRBJ1-2 | TRBV13 | CASSLGRAYRQGLNYGYTF | TGTGCCAGCAGCTTAGGCAGGGCTTATAGGCAGGGCCTCAACTATGGCTACACCTTC
few | TRBD2 | 17 | TRBJ2-5 | TRBV5-8 | CASSHPPGTSRQETQYF | TGTGCCAGCAGCCACCCGCCCGGGACTAGCCGGCAAGAGACCCAGTACTTC
- | - | 15 | TRBJ1-2 | TRBV5-4 | CASSLWAREMAKSTF | TGTGCCAGCAGCTTGTGGGCGAGGGAGATGGCTAAAAGCACCTTC
- | TRBD2 | 18 | TRBJ2-3 | TRBV13 | CASSLKGLAGVGTDTQYF | TGTGCCAGCAGCTTAAAAGGACTAGCGGGAGTGGGCACAGATACGCAGTATTTT